The entry that follows covers one T cell receptor beta chain sequence. Original processing methods: The assay estimated nucleated cells by amplifying reference gene primers. Libraries were prepared by immunoSEQ multiplex PCR; TCRdb keeps only in-frame clonotypes and omits some of them. Clone size and the V and J calls come from that table; the DNA yielded D and trimming. The table has under 300,000 clones, roughly 83% seen once; the top ten hold more than 9%. This CDR3 spans 16 amino acids. V lost 0 bases and J 0 bases, leaving 11 bases between the germline ends. Germline V CDR1 and CDR2: SGHDN, FVKESK. This entry belongs to a study of blood T cell repertoires in COVID-19. Study-level background: Sites in the United States, Italy and Spain provided acute and convalescent COVID-19 samples. PBMCs, B-cell-depleted T cells, or T cells were the source of the cDNA or gDNA that made up the material.

The specimen sequenced was peripheral blood. The chain carries TRBV14 and TRBJ1-2; D is undetermined. This receptor was obtained from a man older than 75 with acute or convalescent COVID-19. CDR3: CASSQDNLRTNYGYTF. For the CDR3, the DNA is TGTGCCAGCAGCCAAGATAATTTGAGAACTAACTATGGCTACACCTTC.